This TCR beta chain was sequenced for a study of CD8+CD57+ T cells in acquired aplastic anemia. Trimming stripped 2 bases from V and 2 bases from J, with 13 bases between. The germline CDR1 and CDR2 sequences are SGHRS and YFSETQ. This CDR3 is built from 15 residues. This clonotype came up many times. TCR beta VDJ and CDR3 were profiled, and genomic DNA was the template. In TCRdb, the reads were re-called with MiXCR into one record per CDR3 protein. The sample yields 400,000 to 450,000 distinct CDR3 sequences, 65% to 80% seen once. This sequence joins TRBV5-1 and TRBJ1-1; D remains unclear. The clonotype originates from a human donor in good health, serving as a control. The specimen was sorted CD4+, CD8+, or CD8+CD57+ T cells (not recorded which) from PBMCs. The CDR3 is CASSFLPGVNTEAFF. CDR3 coding DNA: TGCGCCAGCAGCTTCCTCCCTGGGGTCAACACTGAAGCTTTCTTT.